Listed below are T cell receptor beta chains from one sample, sequenced in a study of T cell repertoires in cytomegalovirus infection. TCRdb recomputed calls from the reads with MiXCR, one row per CDR3 protein. The sample consists of a few hundred thousand distinct CDR3 sequences, around a tenth of them appearing once. What was sequenced was PBMCs. The receptors shown here come from a human donor in good health (CMV status not recorded). Some clones in this sample may be carry-over from other donors' samples. Each CDR3 is given with its conserved first and last residue. The order of the fields is V gene, CDR3 length, clone size, D gene, CDR3 protein. A D gene is named only where the DNA matches it firmly. A row's size may be missing; if present it is once, few, many or a size class.

TRBV7-2 | 17 | many | TRBD1 | CASSTRQGAAGANVLTF
TRBV9 | 15 | NA | TRBD2 | CASSVDRGDRNEQFF
TRBV28 | 12 | NA | NA | CASSLGAYEAFF
TRBV20-1 | 14 | few | TRBD1 | CSATRGSGNQPQHF
TRBV11-1 | 14 | many | NA | CASSPGVVRVEQFF
TRBV28 | 16 | NA | TRBD1 | CASSSGTGRTLSPLHF
TRBV12-3/TRBV12-4 | 13 | NA | NA | CASSLDLNSPLHF
TRBV29-1 | 14 | NA | TRBD1 | CSVLDRGHNQPQHF
TRBV7-2 | 15 | NA | NA | CASSESASSYNEQFF
TRBV4-3 | 17 | many | TRBD2 | CASSQDGGREFTDTQYF
TRBV7-2 | 13 | many | TRBD2 | CASSRGGLETQYF
TRBV7-2 | 15 | many | NA | CASSVTGGGADTQYF
TRBV7-9 | 18 | few | NA | CASSFPARDVKMNTEAFF
TRBV7-2 | 17 | few | NA | CASSLHAAGVGNQPQHF
TRBV12-3/TRBV12-4 | 11 | few | NA | CAFLAGNTIYF
TRBV27 | 19 | few | NA | CASSLSGSRGIVAKNIQYF
TRBV20-1 | 13 | many | NA | CSARGPDSYEQYF
TRBV7-2 | 16 | few | TRBD2 | CASSLKAGGIYNEQFF
TRBV7-3 | 16 | NA | NA | CASSPSPYSSYNEQFF
TRBV7-2 | 16 | many | NA | CASSLGGQGINYGYTF
TRBV6-6 | 14 | few | NA | CASSYGVGNTEAFF
TRBV20-1 | 12 | NA | NA | CSASNRGQPQHF
TRBV20-1 | 15 | NA | TRBD1 | CSARDRVSNNQPQHF
TRBV2 | 13 | few | NA | CASSENREGEAFF
TRBV6-2/TRBV6-3 | 17 | few | TRBD1 | CASSQGIGTVRRETQYF
TRBV7-2 | 18 | many | TRBD2 | CASSSRLAGASGANVLTF
TRBV19 | 17 | few | NA | CASSIGPSGSSYNEQFF
TRBV7-2 | 14 | many | NA | CASRFGPNYNEQFF
TRBV7-6 | 13 | many | NA | CASSSALDETQYF
TRBV7-3 | 15 | many | NA | CASSWGTASTDTQYF
TRBV7-3 | 14 | many | NA | CAISFLRGMNIQYF
TRBV6-6 | 11 | few | NA | CASRLHETQYF
TRBV7-2 | 14 | many | NA | CASSSLTPGHPQVF